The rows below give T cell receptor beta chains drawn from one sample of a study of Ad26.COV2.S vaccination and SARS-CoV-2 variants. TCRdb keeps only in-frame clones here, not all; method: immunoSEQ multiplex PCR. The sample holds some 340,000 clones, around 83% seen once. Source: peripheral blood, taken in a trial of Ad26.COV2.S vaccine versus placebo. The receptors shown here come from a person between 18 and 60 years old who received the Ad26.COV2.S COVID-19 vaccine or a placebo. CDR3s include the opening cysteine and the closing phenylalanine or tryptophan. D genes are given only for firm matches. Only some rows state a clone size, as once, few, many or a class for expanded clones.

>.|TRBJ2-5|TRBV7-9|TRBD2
TGTGCCAGCACCATTAGCGGGGGGAACCAAGAGACCCAGTACTTC
CASTISGGNQETQYF
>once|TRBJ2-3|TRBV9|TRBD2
TGTGCCAGCAGCGTAGGGAGCGGGGGGGCTGTCACGCAGTATTTT
CASSVGSGGAVTQYF
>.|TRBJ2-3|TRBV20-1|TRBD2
TGCAGTGCTAGTCGGCGGGGGGGTTCCCCAGATACGCAGTATTTT
CSASRRGGSPDTQYF
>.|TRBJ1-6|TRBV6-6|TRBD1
TGTGCCAGCAGTTATACAGGGGTCAATTCACCCCTCCACTTT
CASSYTGVNSPLHF
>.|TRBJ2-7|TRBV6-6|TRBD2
TGTGCCAGCAGATCAAGCGGGGGGTCCCACTACGAGCAGTACTTC
CASRSSGGSHYEQYF
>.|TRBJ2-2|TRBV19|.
TGTGCCAGTAAAGATCAGGGTTTGGTTCGTCCCGGGGAGCTGTTTTTT
CASKDQGLVRPGELFF
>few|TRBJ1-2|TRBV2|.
TGTGCCAGCAGTGAGCCGGGAGGACACTATGGCTACACCTTC
CASSEPGGHYGYTF
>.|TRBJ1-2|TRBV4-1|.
TGCGCCAGCAGCCAAGTACAAGACAGGACGTATGGCTACACCTTC
CASSQVQDRTYGYTF
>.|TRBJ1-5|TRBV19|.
TGTGCCAGTAGCTTCCGGGACAGCAATCAGCCCCAGCATTTT
CASSFRDSNQPQHF
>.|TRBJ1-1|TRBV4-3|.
TGCGCCAGCAGCCAAGATCGAGTGCCGGGGGCTGAAGCTTTCTTT
CASSQDRVPGAEAFF
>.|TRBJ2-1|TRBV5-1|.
TGCGCCAGCAGCTTGAGTGGGAATGAGCAGTTCTTC
CASSLSGNEQFF
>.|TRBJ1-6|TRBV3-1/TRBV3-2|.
TGTGCCAGCAGCCCCGCCTGGGATTCACCCCTCCACTTT
CASSPAWDSPLHF
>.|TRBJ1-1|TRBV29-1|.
TGCAGCGTTTCACCGATCCGAGTAACTGAAGCTTTCTTT
CSVSPIRVTEAFF
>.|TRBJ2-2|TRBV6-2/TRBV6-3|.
TGTGCCAGCAGTCACCCCTACATCGGGGAGACCGGGGAGCTGTTTTTT
CASSHPYIGETGELFF
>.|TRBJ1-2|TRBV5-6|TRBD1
TGTGCCAGCAGCTTCCGCGGGACAGACCCGCTCTATGGCTACACCTTC
CASSFRGTDPLYGYTF
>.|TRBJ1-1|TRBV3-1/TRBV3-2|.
TGTGCCAGCAGCCAAATTATAGGTTTGGGCACTGAAGCTTTCTTT
CASSQIIGLGTEAFF
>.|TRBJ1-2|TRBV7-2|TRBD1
TGTGCCAGCAGCATCACCCCCGGACAGGGACAATATGGCTACACCTTC
CASSITPGQGQYGYTF
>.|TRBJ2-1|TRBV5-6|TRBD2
TGTGCCAGCAGCTTGTTTGGACTAGCGGGGACCACACTCTTC
CASSLFGLAGTTLF
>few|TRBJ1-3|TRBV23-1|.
TGCGCCAGCAGTCGGAGGAAAAAAACAGACCTTGAATCTGGAAACACCATATATTTT
CASSRRKKTDLESGNTIYF
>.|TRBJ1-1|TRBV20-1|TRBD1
TGCAGTGCTAGTTGGACGGACAGGGGAGCTTTCTTT
CSASWTDRGAFF
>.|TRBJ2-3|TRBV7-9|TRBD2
TGTGCCAGCAGCCGAGGACTAGCGGGGCTGTCCTCTAGCACAGATACGCAGTATTTT
CASSRGLAGLSSSTDTQYF
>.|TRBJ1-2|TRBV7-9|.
TGTGCCAGCAGCTTAGCTCAGGGTCAATATGGCTACACCTTC
CASSLAQGQYGYTF
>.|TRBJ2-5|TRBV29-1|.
TGCAGCTACCTAGGGGGTGTGGGGGTGCGGGAGACCCAGTACTTC
CSYLGGVGVRETQYF
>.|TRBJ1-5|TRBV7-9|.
TGTGCCAGCAGCTTAGGGTCAGGGAGGGAGCCCCAGCATTTT
CASSLGSGREPQHF
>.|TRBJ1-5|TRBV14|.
TGTGCCAGCAGCCAAAGGAGTGGCAGGGATGGCAATCAGCCCCAGCATTTT
CASSQRSGRDGNQPQHF
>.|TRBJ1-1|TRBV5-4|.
TGTGCCAGCAGCTCTGCAGCTCGGGGGAACACTGAAGCTTTCTTT
CASSSAARGNTEAFF
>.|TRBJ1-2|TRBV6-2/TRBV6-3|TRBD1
TGTGCCAGCAGTTACTCCGGGACAGTCTATGGCTACACCTTC
CASSYSGTVYGYTF
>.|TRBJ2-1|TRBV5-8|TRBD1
TGTGCCAGCAGCTCCTACAGGGGCACGCAGTTCTTC
CASSSYRGTQFF
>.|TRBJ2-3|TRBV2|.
TGTGCCAGCATCGCGGAGGGACTGGGCACAGATACGCAGTATTTT
CASIAEGLGTDTQYF
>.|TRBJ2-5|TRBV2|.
TGTGCCAGCAAGCCGCCACGGGCCACCGGGAAAGAGACCCAGTACTTC
CASKPPRATGKETQYF
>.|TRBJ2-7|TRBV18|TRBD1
TGTGCCAGCGACAGGGAAGGCGAGCAGTACTTC
CASDREGEQYF
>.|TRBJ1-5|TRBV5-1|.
TGCGCCAGCAGCTTGGGGCCCCTAGAACCCCGAGGTAGCAATCAGCCCCAGCATTTT
CASSLGPLEPRGSNQPQHF
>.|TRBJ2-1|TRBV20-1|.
TGCAGTGCTAGTGATGGACGTCGCTTCTACAATGAGCAGTTCTTC
CSASDGRRFYNEQFF
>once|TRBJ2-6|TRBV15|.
TGTGCCACCAGCAGAGATTTTAGCTCTGGGGCCAACGTCCTGACTTTC
CATSRDFSSGANVLTF
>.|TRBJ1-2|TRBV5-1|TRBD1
TGCGCCAGCAGCTTGGGTTTCAGGGGGCAAAGTGGCTACACCTTC
CASSLGFRGQSGYTF
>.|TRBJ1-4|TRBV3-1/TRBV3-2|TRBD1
TGTGCCAGCAGCCACAAAAGGGACAGCCCTAATGAAAAACTGTTTTTT
CASSHKRDSPNEKLFF
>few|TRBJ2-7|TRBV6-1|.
TGTGCCAGCAGTGAAAGATCACTTAAGTACTTC
CASSERSLKYF
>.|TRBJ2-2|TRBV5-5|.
TGTGCCAGCAGCAGGGACACTAACACCGGGGAGCTGTTTTTT
CASSRDTNTGELFF
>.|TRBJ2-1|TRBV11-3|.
TGTGCCAGCAGCAGGGGGGGTCTGTCCTACAATGAGCAGTTCTTC
CASSRGGLSYNEQFF
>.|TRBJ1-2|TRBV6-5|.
TGTGCCAGCAGTCTGACAGTTAACTATGGCTACACCTTC
CASSLTVNYGYTF
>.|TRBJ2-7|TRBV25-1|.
TGTGCCAGCAGTGAACTCCCCGGGGCAGGGAACTACGAGCAGTACTTC
CASSELPGAGNYEQYF
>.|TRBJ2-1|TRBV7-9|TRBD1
TGTGCCAGCAGCTCGGGACAGGGTATTGAGCAGTTCTTC
CASSSGQGIEQFF
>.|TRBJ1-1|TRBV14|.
TGTGCCAGCAGCCAACTACAGCGGAACACTGAAGCTTTCTTT
CASSQLQRNTEAFF
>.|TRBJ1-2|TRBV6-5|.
TGTGCCAGCAGGGATTACAGGGCTAACTATGGCTACACCTTC
CASRDYRANYGYTF
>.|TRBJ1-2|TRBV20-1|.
TGCAGTGCTAGTAGTGGGATGAGCTATGGCTACACCTTC
CSASSGMSYGYTF
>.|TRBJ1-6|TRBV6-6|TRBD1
TGTGCCATACTACAGGGGGTTTATTCACCCCTCCACTTT
CAILQGVYSPLHF